The 25 T cell receptor beta chains in this list originate from one sample, sequenced in a study of a mutant IDH1 vaccine in newly diagnosed glioma. The method was immunoSEQ multiplex PCR; TCRdb's version includes in-frame clones alone and lacks a portion of them. The sample has 30,000 to 40,000 clones; more than 80% are singletons. Noted time point: week 47, end of study. Each vaccine dose was 300 ug of mutant IDH1 20-mer peptide, with topical imiquimod. Their antigen targets remain unknown. The sequencing used PBMCs, collected from a glioma patient whose treatment included an IDH1 peptide vaccine. These receptors were collected from a woman aged 40 to 55 with glioma.

CDR3 sequence reads: CASSEAGLLDGELFF. The CDR3 DNA reads as TGCGCCAGCAGTGAGGCAGGCCTGCTAGACGGGGAGCTGTTTTTT. The chain uses TRBV5-1 and TRBJ2-2, with D uncertain. The CDR3 is 15 amino acids. Trimming shortened V by 5 bases and J by 7 bases, and 18 bases separated the two germline ends. Germline V gives CDR1 SGHRS, CDR2 YFSETQ. Drawing the rest from reference TRBV5-1 and TRBJ2-2, the complete variable domain is KAGVTQTPRYLIKTRGQQVTLSCSPISGHRSVSWYQQTPGQGLQFLFEYFSETQRNKGNFPGRFSGRQFSNSRSEMNVSTLELGDSALYLCASSEAGLLDGELFFGEGSRLTVL.

The J gene is TRBJ1-1, the V gene TRBV5-4; 11 nucleotides agree with TRBD1. The trim removed 3 bases at V and 3 bases at J, leaving 16 bases unmatched. The CDR3 extends over 19 amino acids. Germline assignment: CDR1 SGHNT and CDR2 YYREEE (reference sequence). CDR3 protein: CASSSPGQGVDVRYTEAFF. The CDR3 bases are TGTGCCAGCAGCTCACCGGGACAGGGGGTGGACGTAAGGTACACTGAAGCTTTCTTT.

The rearrangement links TRBV7-8 to TRBJ2-7; the D is unclear. The CDR3 consists of 13 residues. V lost 3 bases, J lost 2 bases, and 8 bases lay in between. Germline V lookup: CDR1 SGHVS, CDR2 FQNEAQ. The CDR3 region is CASSFAPTYEQYF. The CDR3 coding sequence is TGTGCCAGCAGCTTTGCACCGACCTACGAGCAGTACTTC.

The chain employs TRBV6-5 and TRBJ1-1; 7 bases map to TRBD1. Germline V gene data show CDR1 as MNHEY and CDR2 as SVGAGI. The CDR3 has 13 amino acids. The junction had 7 bases not matched to a gene; V was cut back by 6 bases and J by 6 bases. The CDR3 is CASRITGAAEAFF. DNA of the CDR3: TGTGCCAGCAGAATCACAGGGGCCGCTGAAGCTTTCTTT.

This clone turned up a few times. The chain has TRBV10-1 and TRBJ2-3; TRBD2 agrees at 9 bases. Germline V gives CDR1 WNHNN, CDR2 SYGVQD (reference sequence). The CDR3 consists of 13 residues. J gave up 6 bases and V 10 bases, and 8 bases lay outside the gene matches. DNA for the CDR3: TGCGCCACGGGGACTAGCAAGGCGGATACGCAGTATTTT. It codes for CATGTSKADTQYF.

The V gene is TRBV5-1, the J gene TRBJ1-1; D may be TRBD1 (5 bases). Trimming removed 0 bases at V and 2 bases at J, with 8 bases between. Per germline, CDR1 SGHRS and CDR2 YFSETQ. The CDR3 loop spans 14 amino acids. This CDR3 is CASSLGGFNTEAFF. The CDR3 coding sequence is TGCGCCAGCAGCTTGGGGGGGTTTAACACTGAAGCTTTCTTT.

The rearrangement joins TRBV6-5 to TRBJ1-2; 10 bases fit TRBD1. J was trimmed by 4 bases and V by 6 bases; bases with no gene match: 2. Germline CDR1 and CDR2: MNHEY and SVGAGI. This CDR3 has 13 amino acids. The CDR3 coding sequence is TGTGCCAGCAGCCGGGACAGGGGCTATGGCTACACCTTC. It codes for CASSRDRGYGYTF.

This clone was detected only once. The chain joins TRBV13 to TRBJ1-4; D unclear. Germline assignment: CDR1 PRHDT and CDR2 FYEKMQ (reference sequence). V dropped 5 bases and J dropped 7 bases, with 14 bases sitting between them. The CDR3 extends over 14 amino acids. Here the CDR3 reads CASSGSVSGEKLFF. The CDR3 DNA reads as TGTGCCAGCAGCGGGAGTGTAAGTGGTGAAAAACTGTTTTTT.

The chain joins TRBV6-5 to TRBJ1-3; D gene ambiguous. This CDR3 has 14 residues. Germline V CDR1 and CDR2: MNHEY, SVGAGI. The V gene lost 3 bases and the J gene lost 2 bases, with 8 bases spanning the gap. The DNA of the CDR3 is TGTGCCAGCAGTTATATGAGGGCTGGAAACACCATATATTTT. Translating gives CASSYMRAGNTIYF.

The CDR3 DNA follows: TGCGCCAGCAGCTTGGGACAGGGGGTAGCAGATACGCAGTATTTT. This translates into CASSLGQGVADTQYF. The J gene is TRBJ2-3, the V gene TRBV5-1; TRBD1 matches 9 bases. V shed 0 bases and J 4 bases; nucleotides not matched to a gene: 3. Germline CDR1 and CDR2: SGHRS and YFSETQ. This CDR3 contains 15 residues.

The chain joins TRBV18 to TRBJ2-1; 12 nucleotides agree with TRBD1. The germline V gene has CDR1 KGHSH and CDR2 LQKENI. The CDR3 runs to 16 residues. V was clipped by 6 bases and J by 5 bases; unmatched bases: 8. The CDR3 reads CASSRDRGRNDNEQFF. The CDR3 nucleotides read TGTGCCAGCTCCCGGGACAGGGGGCGAAATGACAATGAGCAGTTCTTC.

This chain links TRBV30 with TRBJ2-3, with unresolved D. This CDR3 has 13 amino acids. From germline, CDR1 is GTSNPN and CDR2 SVGIG (reference sequence). Between the trimmed V and J ends, which lost 3 bases and 2 bases, there was a span of 9 bases. The CDR3 nucleotides are TGTGCCTGGAGCGGACCGAACACAGATACGCAGTATTTT. Translation gives CAWSGPNTDTQYF. The full variable domain, completed using reference TRBV30 and TRBJ2-3, is SQTIHQWPATLVQPVGSPLSLECTVEGTSNPNLYWYRQAAGRGLQLLFYSVGIGQISSEVPQNLSASRPQDRQFILSSKKLLLSDSGFYLCAWSGPNTDTQYFGPGTRLTVL.

A remark on this clone: Additional DNA sequences in this sample encode the identical CDR3. The chain joins TRBV11-2 to TRBJ2-7; no definite D call. The V and J ends lost 0 bases and 2 bases respectively, with 5 bases between them. Germline CDR1 and CDR2: SGHAT and FQNNGV. The CDR3 is 13 amino acids. The CDR3 here is CASSLDAAYEQYF. DNA of the CDR3: TGTGCCAGCAGCTTAGATGCCGCCTACGAGCAGTACTTC.

The genes are TRBV6-6 and TRBJ1-2; TRBD1 agrees at 10 bases. The CDR3 is 13 residues long. Trimming at V came to 8 bases and at J to 3 bases, leaving 3 bases not matched to a gene. Germline loops: CDR1 MNHNY, CDR2 SVGAGI (reference sequence). The CDR3 DNA is TGTGCCAGCCTCGGACAGGGGGACTATGGCTACACCTTC. Residues: CASLGQGDYGYTF.

The chain uses TRBV10-3 and TRBJ2-7; D remains ambiguous. Germline V gene sequence: CDR1 ENHRY, CDR2 SYGVKD. Between the trimmed V and J ends, which lost 6 bases and 3 bases, there was a span of 12 bases. There are 13 residues in the CDR3. The CDR3 is CAISPNTIYEQYF. Written as DNA, the CDR3 is TGTGCCATCAGCCCCAACACTATCTACGAGCAGTACTTC.

V is TRBV14 and J is TRBJ1-6; D unclear. The germline CDR1 and CDR2 sequences are SGHDN and FVKESK. The CDR3 sequence is 14 residues long. Trimming stripped 3 bases from V and 4 bases from J, with 7 bases between. CDR3 protein: CASSQGGYNSPLHF. For the CDR3, the DNA is TGTGCCAGCAGCCAGGGAGGATATAATTCACCCCTCCACTTT.

V usage is TRBV5-5 and J usage is TRBJ2-1; TRBD2 agrees at 10 bases. The length of the CDR3 is 15 residues. Germline V gives CDR1 SGHKS, CDR2 YYEKEE (reference sequence). The trim removed 5 bases at V and 2 bases at J, leaving 4 bases unmatched. CDR3 region: CASRITSGTYNEQFF. CDR3 in DNA: TGTGCCAGCAGAATAACTAGCGGGACCTACAATGAGCAGTTCTTC.

The chain employs TRBV6-1 and TRBJ1-4; weak D call: TRBD1 (6 bases). V dropped 1 base and J dropped 3 bases, with 9 bases sitting between them. This CDR3 is 15 amino acids long. Germline V gene sequence: CDR1 MNHNS, CDR2 SASEGT. The CDR3 reads CASSEGGLANEKLFF. CDR3 coding DNA: TGTGCCAGCAGTGAAGGGGGGCTGGCTAATGAAAAACTGTTTTTT.

The rearrangement uses TRBV7-6 and TRBJ2-5, with D possibly TRBD2 on 6 matching bases. Germline assignment: CDR1 SGHVS and CDR2 FNYEAQ. Deletions cut 2 bases from V and 4 bases from J, with 14 bases between. The CDR3 contains 15 residues. The CDR3 sequence is CASSLLSGARETQYF. CDR3 bases: TGTGCCAGCAGCTTACTTTCGGGAGCTAGAGAGACCCAGTACTTC.

The V call is TRBV27, the J call TRBJ2-7, with D possibly TRBD1 on 5 matching bases. Germline lookup yields CDR1 MNHEY and CDR2 SMNVEV (reference sequence). The V end was cut by 4 bases, the J end by 2 bases, with 12 bases between. The CDR3 contains 14 residues. The CDR3 nucleotides are TGTGCCAGCAGTTCGACAGACCATCCCTACGAGCAGTACTTC. This codes for CASSSTDHPYEQYF.

This CDR3 is CASSPPGTARETQYF. The CDR3 DNA sequence: TGTGCCAGCAGCCCCCCCGGGACAGCAAGAGAGACCCAGTACTTC. This rearrangement joins TRBV9 to TRBJ2-5, with TRBD1 matching over 7 bases. The CDR3 runs 15 residues. Trimming at V came to 4 bases and at J to 4 bases, leaving 10 bases not matched to a gene. Germline CDR1 is SGDLS and CDR2 is YYNGEE.

The chain links TRBV4-2 to TRBJ2-3; possible D gene TRBD2, 5 bases. V gave up 2 bases and J gave up 0 bases, with 18 bases separating them. CDR3 size: 18 residues. Germline V CDR1 and CDR2: LGHNA, YNFKEQ. CDR3 DNA sequence: TGTGCCAGCAGCCAAATTTTAGCGTACCCTTCTAGCACAGATACGCAGTATTTT. Its protein product is CASSQILAYPSSTDTQYF.

The gene calls are TRBV25-1 and TRBJ1-1; D is possibly TRBD1 (5 bases). The CDR3 spans 12 residues. Deletions cut 7 bases from V and 7 bases from J, with 13 bases between. Per the germline V gene, CDR1 is MGHDK and CDR2 is SYGVNS. The DNA for the CDR3 is TGTGCCAGCATCATTCCCGGGGGTGAAGCTTTCTTT. Its protein is CASIIPGGEAFF.

The V call is TRBV11-2, the J call TRBJ2-3; 8 bases match TRBD2. The CDR3 sequence is 16 residues long. Per the germline V gene, CDR1 is SGHAT and CDR2 is FQNNGV. With V trimmed by 4 bases and J by 0 bases, 6 bases remained unmatched. The CDR3 DNA sequence: TGTGCCAGCAGCTCCCTTCGCGGGGGGAGCACAGATACGCAGTATTTT. Translating it yields CASSSLRGGSTDTQYF.

The V call is TRBV6-5, the J call TRBJ2-1; TRBD1 aligns across 9 bases. The CDR3 has 15 residues. Trimming removed 8 bases from V and 7 bases from J; junction bases left unmatched: 12. Germline V lookup: CDR1 MNHEY, CDR2 SVGAGI. CDR3 protein: CASGTPRDRANEQFF. In DNA form, the CDR3 reads TGTGCCAGCGGAACTCCCCGGGACAGGGCTAATGAGCAGTTCTTC.